This T cell receptor beta chain comes out of a study of blood T cell repertoires in COVID-19 (TCRdb year 2020). With regard to the full study: Samples covering the acute and convalescent phases of COVID-19 were provided by collaborators in the United States, Italy and Spain. The material from the prospective study consisted of cDNA or gDNA derived from T cells, B-cell-depleted T cells, or PBMCs. The sample metadata nearly always contained a de-identified subject ID, COVID-19 status, age in years and sex. Where HLA class I and class II types were available, the types were taken from metadata supplied by the sample provider, not from assay-based typing. The samples were drawn from the first 160 participants of the ongoing ImmuneRACE study and from more than 1,000 subjects provided by 6 global collaborators. The repertoires were released in a freely available public database meant as a resource for research on the immune response to SARS-CoV-2. Subjects who had been exposed to COVID-19, were actively infected with it, or had recovered from it provided the deeply sampled blood TCRbeta repertoires that made up the dataset. Overall results and qualifications from the work: How much clinical and demographic metadata was included differed by source and by participant, and the metadata was provided uncurated.

The immunoSEQ Assay, a bias-controlled multiplex PCR, was used to amplify TCRbeta CDR3 regions from genomic DNA. In the paper's pipeline: The number of nucleated cells in each sample was estimated by amplification of reference gene primers within the assay. To quantify the absolute abundance of each unique TCRbeta CDR3 rearrangement, sequence reads were collapsed and filtered. For each sample, productive Simpson clonality was calculated as the square root of Simpson's diversity index over productive rearrangements. As stored in TCRdb, this immuneACCESS dataset retains in-frame rearrangements with V and J assigned. A fraction of the clones does not appear; measured against another copy, unresolved V genes explain less than half of the discrepancy, and the remainder lacks a known reason. V and J calls plus clone size are reproduced from that table; the DNA served to infer D and trimming. Present in this sample are roughly 190,000 clones, approximately 80% of which were seen just once. The biggest ten clones account for 8% to 13% of the sample.

About this clone: Its antigen remains unidentified. No base quality values were provided; no much bigger clone lies one nucleotide off.

In Seattle, one collaborating source enrolled patients while the infection was active and tracked those patients longitudinally over the course of disease. The collaborating institutions used their own protocols to collect whole blood in K2EDTA tubes. Collaborator samples were shipped for TCRbeta analysis as frozen whole blood, isolated PBMCs, or DNA extracted from either sample type. Germline trimming amounts to 4 bases on V and 4 bases on J, with 5 as the count of junction bases outside the gene matches. The CDR3 runs 17 amino acids, cysteine and phenylalanine included. The sequence is cut down to CDR3 DNA, 51 bases in frame from base 1. Reading the germline V gene (reference sequence) gives CDR1 SEHNR and CDR2 FQNEAQ.

The specimen was peripheral blood. The rearranged chain carries TRBV7-9 and TRBJ2-1, with 15 central nucleotides matching TRBD2. The clonotype was recovered from a woman between 35 and 50 years old with COVID-19, enrolled during active disease. The CDR3 in this case is CASSSGLAGGLYNEQFF. The nucleotide sequence reads as follows: TGTGCCAGCAGCTCTGGACTAGCGGGAGGGTTGTACAATGAGCAGTTCTTC. With the portions outside the CDR3 filled from the reference TRBV7-9 and TRBJ2-1 genes, the complete variable region becomes DTGVSQNPRHKITKRGQNVTFRCDPISEHNRLYWYRQTLGQGPEFLTYFQNEAQLEKSRLLSDRFSAERPKGSFSTLEIQRTEQGDSAMYLCASSSGLAGGLYNEQFFGPGTRLTVL.